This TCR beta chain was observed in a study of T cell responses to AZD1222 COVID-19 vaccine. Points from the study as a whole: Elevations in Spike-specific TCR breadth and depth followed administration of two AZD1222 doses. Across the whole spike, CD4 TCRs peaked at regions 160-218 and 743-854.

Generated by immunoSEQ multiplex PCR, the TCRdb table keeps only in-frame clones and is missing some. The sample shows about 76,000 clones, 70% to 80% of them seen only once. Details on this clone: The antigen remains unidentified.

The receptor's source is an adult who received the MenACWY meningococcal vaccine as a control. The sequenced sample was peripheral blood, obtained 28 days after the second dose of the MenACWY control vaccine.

CDR3 DNA: TGTGCCAGCAGCTTAAATCCGGGGGAAAAACTGTTTTTT. Its protein product is CASSLNPGEKLFF. This chain links TRBV9 with TRBJ1-4; no definite D call. Germline V CDR1 and CDR2: SGDLS, YYNGEE. CDR3 length: 13 residues. Trimming took off 4 bases at V and 8 bases at J, with 12 bases between the two ends.